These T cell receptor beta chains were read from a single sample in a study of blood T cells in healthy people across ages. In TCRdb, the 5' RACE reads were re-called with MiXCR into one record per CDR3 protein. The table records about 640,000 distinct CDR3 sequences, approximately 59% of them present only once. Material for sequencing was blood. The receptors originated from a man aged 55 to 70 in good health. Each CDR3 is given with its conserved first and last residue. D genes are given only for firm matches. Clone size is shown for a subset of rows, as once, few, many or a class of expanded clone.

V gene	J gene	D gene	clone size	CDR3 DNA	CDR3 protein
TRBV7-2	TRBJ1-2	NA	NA	TGTGCCAGCAGCTTACAAGTAGGAGCTAACTATGGCTACACCTTC	CASSLQVGANYGYTF
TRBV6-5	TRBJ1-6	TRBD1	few	TGTGCCAGCAGTTACTCGGGACAGCTGAGCTCCTATAATTCACCCCTCCACTTT	CASSYSGQLSSYNSPLHF
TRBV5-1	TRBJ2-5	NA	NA	TGCGCCAGCAGCTTGGTTTACGACGGGGAGACCCAGTACTTC	CASSLVYDGETQYF
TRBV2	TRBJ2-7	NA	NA	TGTGCCAGCTCGACTGGCAGGTTGTCCTACGAGCAGTACTTC	CASSTGRLSYEQYF
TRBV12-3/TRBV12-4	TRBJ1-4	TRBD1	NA	TGTGCCAGCAGGCTCGGGACAGGGCGAGAAAAACTGTTTTTT	CASRLGTGREKLFF
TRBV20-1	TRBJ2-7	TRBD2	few	TGCAGTGCTAGAGATGGAGTGGCGGGGGACTACGAGCAGTACTTC	CSARDGVAGDYEQYF
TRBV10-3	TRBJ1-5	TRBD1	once	TGTGCCATCAGTGAGTGGGGGACAGACCATTATAGCAATCAGCCCCAGCATTTT	CAISEWGTDHYSNQPQHF
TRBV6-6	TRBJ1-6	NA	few	TGTGCCAGCAGTTACCAACAGAACAATTCACCCCTCCACTTT	CASSYQQNNSPLHF
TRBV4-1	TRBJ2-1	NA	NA	TGCGCCAGCACCCCGCGGGCGGGGCTTGATGAGCAGTTCTTC	CASTPRAGLDEQFF
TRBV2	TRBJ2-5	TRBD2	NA	TGTGCCAGCAGTGAGAGGCTAGCGGGCTACCAAGAGACCCAGTACTTC	CASSERLAGYQETQYF
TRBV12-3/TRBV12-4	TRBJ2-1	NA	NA	TGTGCCAGCAGTTTATGGTCAGGACGGAATACCAATGAGCGGTTCTTC	CASSLWSGRNTNERFF
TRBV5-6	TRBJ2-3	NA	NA	TGTGCCAGCAGCTTCCCGGGGACAAGCACAGATACGCAGTATTTT	CASSFPGTSTDTQYF
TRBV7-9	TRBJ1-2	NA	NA	TGTGCCAGCAGCTCCGGACCGAATGGCTACACCTTC	CASSSGPNGYTF
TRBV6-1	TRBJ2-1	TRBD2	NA	TGTGCCAGCGACCGGGAGGGAGCCTACAATGAGCAGTTCTTC	CASDREGAYNEQFF
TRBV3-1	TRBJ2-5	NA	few	TGTGCCAGCAGCCTAGGGCACGCAGGACGAGAGACCCAGTACTTC	CASSLGHAGRETQYF
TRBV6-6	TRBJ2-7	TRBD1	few	TGTGCCAGCAGTTACTCGACTTGGGACAGGACCTCCTACGAGCAGTACTTC	CASSYSTWDRTSYEQYF
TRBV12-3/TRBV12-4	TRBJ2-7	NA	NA	TGTGCCAGCAGTTTAGATGGCGGGGTGCACTCCTACGAGCAGTACTTC	CASSLDGGVHSYEQYF
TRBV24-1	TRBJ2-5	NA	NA	TGTGCCACCAGTGCGACGGCTCAAGAGACCCAGTACTTC	CATSATAQETQYF
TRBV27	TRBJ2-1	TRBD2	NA	TGTGCCAGCAGTCCCTTGACTAGCCGGGGACCGGACCCCTACAATGAGCAGTTCTTC	CASSPLTSRGPDPYNEQFF
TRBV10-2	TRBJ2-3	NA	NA	TGCGCCAGCAGTGAGTCGAGAGACCCGCAGTATTTT	CASSESRDPQYF
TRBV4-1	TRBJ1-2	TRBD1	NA	TGCGCCAGCAGCCAAGAACAGGGGGATAACTATGGCTACACCTTC	CASSQEQGDNYGYTF
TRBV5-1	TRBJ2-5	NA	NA	TGCGCCAGCAGCCCCCGGTATGGACAGTACCAAGAGACCCAGTACTTC	CASSPRYGQYQETQYF
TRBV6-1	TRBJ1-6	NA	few	TGTGCCAGCCAGGCAAATAATTCACCCCTCCACTTT	CASQANNSPLHF
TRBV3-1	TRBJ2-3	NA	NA	TGTGCCAGCAGCCCCTTTCCCGATACGCAGTATTTT	CASSPFPDTQYF
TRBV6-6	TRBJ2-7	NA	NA	TGTGCCAGCAGTGTCCAGGGGGAGGCGTACGAGCAGTACTTC	CASSVQGEAYEQYF
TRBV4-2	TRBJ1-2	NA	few	TGTGCCAGCAGCCAAGTGGACAGCAGCTATGGCTACACCTTC	CASSQVDSSYGYTF
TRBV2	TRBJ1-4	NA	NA	TGTGCCAGCAGTGCGTATAAACTGTTTTTT	CASSAYKLFF
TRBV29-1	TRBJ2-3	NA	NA	TGCAGCGTTGCCGCCTCAGATACGCAGTATTTT	CSVAASDTQYF
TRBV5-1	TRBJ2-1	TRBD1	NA	TGCGCCAGCAGCTCCAGGGGGTGGTCCGGGGATGAGCAGTTCTTC	CASSSRGWSGDEQFF
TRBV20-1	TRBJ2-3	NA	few	TGCAGTGCTAGTGGCGGGGGCGCCCTCCCAAACACAGATACGCAGTATTTT	CSASGGGALPNTDTQYF
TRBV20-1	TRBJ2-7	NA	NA	TGCAGTGCTAGGAACGCAGCATTCTCCTACGAGCAGTACTTC	CSARNAAFSYEQYF
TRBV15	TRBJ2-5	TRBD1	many	TGTGCCACCAGCAGAAGTGACAGGGTAGAGACCCAGTACTTC	CATSRSDRVETQYF
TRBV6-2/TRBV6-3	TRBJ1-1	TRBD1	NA	TGTGCCAGCAGTTATGGGACAGGGGGCGGTCGAGCTGAAGCTTTCTTT	CASSYGTGGGRAEAFF
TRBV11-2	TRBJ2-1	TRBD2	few	TGTGCCAGCAGCTCACCGGGACTAGCTTACAATGAGCAGTTCTTC	CASSSPGLAYNEQFF
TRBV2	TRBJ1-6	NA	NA	TGTGCCAGCAGTGACACCACTTCACCCCTCCACTTT	CASSDTTSPLHF
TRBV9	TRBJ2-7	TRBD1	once	TGTGCCAGCAGCGTAGATCGGGACAGGGATCCGTACGAGCAGTACTTC	CASSVDRDRDPYEQYF
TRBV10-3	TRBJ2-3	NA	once	TGTGCCATGCGGACAGCGAGCACAGATACGCAGTATTTT	CAMRTASTDTQYF
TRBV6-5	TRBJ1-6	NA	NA	TGTGCCAGCAGTTACTCGCGCAGGGGCGGGTCACCCCTCCACTTT	CASSYSRRGGSPLHF
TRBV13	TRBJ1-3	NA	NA	TGTGCCAGCAGCTTAGGATTCACTGGAAACACCATATATTTT	CASSLGFTGNTIYF
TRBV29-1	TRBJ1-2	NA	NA	TGCAGCGTTGAAGACAGGGTGGGCTATGGCTACACCTTC	CSVEDRVGYGYTF
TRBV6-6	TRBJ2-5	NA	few	TGTGCCAGCAGTTACGTCTCCACTGCGGGGGCCCAAGAGACCCAGTACTTC	CASSYVSTAGAQETQYF
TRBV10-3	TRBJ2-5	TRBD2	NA	TGTGCCATCAGTGAGCAGCGGGGGCTCCAAGAGACCCAGTACTTC	CAISEQRGLQETQYF
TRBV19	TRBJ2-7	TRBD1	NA	TGTGCCAGTAGAGGGACAGCCCTGGGCGAGCAGTACTTC	CASRGTALGEQYF
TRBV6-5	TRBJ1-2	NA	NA	TGTGCCAGCAGTTACTCTGGGAAGATGGTTGGCTACACCTTC	CASSYSGKMVGYTF
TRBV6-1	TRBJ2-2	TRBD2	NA	TGTGCCAGCAGCCGGACTAGCGGGGGCCGCGCGAACACCGGGGAGCTGTTTTTT	CASSRTSGGRANTGELFF
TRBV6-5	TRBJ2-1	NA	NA	TGTGCCAGCAGTTATATCAGCTCCTACAATGAGCAGTTCTTC	CASSYISSYNEQFF
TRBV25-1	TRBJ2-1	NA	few	TGTGCCAGCAGTGAATTTCCAGGGCTTTACAATGAGCAGTTCTTC	CASSEFPGLYNEQFF
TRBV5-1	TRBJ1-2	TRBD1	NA	TGCGCCAGCAGCTTGGATGTCCGGGACAGAGGCTATGGCTACACCTTC	CASSLDVRDRGYGYTF
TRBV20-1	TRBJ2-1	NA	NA	TGCAGTGCTATCAGATACAATGAGCAGTTCTTC	CSAIRYNEQFF
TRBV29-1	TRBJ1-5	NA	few	TGCAGCGTTGGAAGTGGGGACAATCAGCCCCAGCATTTT	CSVGSGDNQPQHF
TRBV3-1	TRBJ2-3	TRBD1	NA	TGTGCCAGCAGTCAACCGGGACAGGGGACAGATACGCAGTATTTT	CASSQPGQGTDTQYF
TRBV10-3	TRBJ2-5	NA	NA	TGTGCCACCACAAGGGGCCTCGGAGAGACCCAGTACTTC	CATTRGLGETQYF
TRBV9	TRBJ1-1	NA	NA	TGTGCCAGCAGCGTAGACCACGAGGGGGTAGCTGAAGCTTTCTTT	CASSVDHEGVAEAFF
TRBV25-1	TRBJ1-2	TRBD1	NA	TGTGCCAGCAGTAACTCCGGGACAGTGAGCGGCTACACCTTC	CASSNSGTVSGYTF
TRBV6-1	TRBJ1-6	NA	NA	TGTGCCAGCAGTGCGGGGGGCTTGGGTAATTCACCCCTCCACTTT	CASSAGGLGNSPLHF